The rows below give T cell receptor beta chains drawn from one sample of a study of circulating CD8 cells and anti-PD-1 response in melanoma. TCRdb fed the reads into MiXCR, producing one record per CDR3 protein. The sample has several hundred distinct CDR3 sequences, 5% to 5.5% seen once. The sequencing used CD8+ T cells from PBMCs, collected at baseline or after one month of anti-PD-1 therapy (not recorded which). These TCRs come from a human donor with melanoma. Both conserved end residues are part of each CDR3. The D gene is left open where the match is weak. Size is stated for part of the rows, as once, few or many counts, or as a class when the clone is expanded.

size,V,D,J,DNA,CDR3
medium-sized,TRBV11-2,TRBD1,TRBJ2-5,TGTGCCAGCAGCTTAGAAACAGGGGCTTGGGAAACCCAGTACTTC,CASSLETGAWETQYF
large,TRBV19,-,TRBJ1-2,TGTGCCAGTAGTATAGGGGGCGCATTTCCATATGGCTACACCTTC,CASSIGGAFPYGYTF
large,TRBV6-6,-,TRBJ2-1,TGTGCCAGCAGTTACGTAACGAATGAGCAGTTCTTC,CASSYVTNEQFF
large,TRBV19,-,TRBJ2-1,TGTGCCAGTAGTACCACAGGGCCGCGGAATGAGCAGTTCTTC,CASSTTGPRNEQFF
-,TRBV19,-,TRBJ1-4,TGTGCCAGTAGTATAGAGGCCGGGGTAGCTGAAAAACTGTTTTTT,CASSIEAGVAEKLFF
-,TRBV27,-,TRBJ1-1,TGTGCCAGCAGTGCCCGACTCCCCGGGGTCACTGAAGCTTTCTTT,CASSARLPGVTEAFF
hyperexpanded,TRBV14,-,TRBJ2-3,TGTGCCAGCAGCCCGGGAGCGGCGAACACAGATACGCAGTATTTT,CASSPGAANTDTQYF
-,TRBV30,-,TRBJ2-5,TGTGCCTTGGGCGCGGGGAAAGCGTGGGGAGAGACCCAGTACTTC,CALGAGKAWGETQYF
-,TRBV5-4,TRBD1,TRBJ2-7,TGTGCCAGAGGCCTCCGGGACAGGGCCTACGAGCAGTACTTC,CARGLRDRAYEQYF
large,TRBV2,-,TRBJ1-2,TGTGCCAGCTTAGGACAGAACTATGGCTACACCTTC,CASLGQNYGYTF
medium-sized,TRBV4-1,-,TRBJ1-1,TGCGCCAGCAGCCTCGGGCCGGGAGACACTGAAGCTTTCTTT,CASSLGPGDTEAFF
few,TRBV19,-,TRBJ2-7,TGTGCCAGTAGTATTGGGCACAGCTACGAGCAGTACTTC,CASSIGHSYEQYF
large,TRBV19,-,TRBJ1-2,TGTGCCAGTAGACTTGGACAGCCCTATGGCTACACCTTC,CASRLGQPYGYTF
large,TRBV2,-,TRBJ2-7,TGTGCCAGCAGTCCTGCGGGGGAGCAGTACTTC,CASSPAGEQYF
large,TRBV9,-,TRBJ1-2,TGTGCCAGCAGCGTAGGGAGTAACTATGGCTACACCTTC,CASSVGSNYGYTF
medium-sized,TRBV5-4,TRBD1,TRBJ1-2,TGTGCCAGCAGCTTGGTGGGACAGGCGAACTATGGCTACACCTTC,CASSLVGQANYGYTF
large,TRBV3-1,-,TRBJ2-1,TGTGCCAGCAGCCAAGACAGGGACCCCTACAATGAGCAGTTCTTC,CASSQDRDPYNEQFF
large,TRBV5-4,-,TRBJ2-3,TGTGCCAGCAGAGTGGGTTCAGACCCCGTAGATACGCAGTATTTT,CASRVGSDPVDTQYF
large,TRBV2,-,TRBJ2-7,TGTGCCAGCGGGCGGGACACCCTGACCAACGAGCAGTACTTC,CASGRDTLTNEQYF
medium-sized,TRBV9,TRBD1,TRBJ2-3,TGTGCCAGCAGCCCTACCAGGGGGCTAAATACGCAGTATTTT,CASSPTRGLNTQYF
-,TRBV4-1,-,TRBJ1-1,TGCGCCAGCAGCCAAGATAGAACCGAGTTT,CASSQDRTEF
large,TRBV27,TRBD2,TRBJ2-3,TGTGCCAGCGCCCTAGCGGGGGGTTCAGATACGCAGTATTTT,CASALAGGSDTQYF
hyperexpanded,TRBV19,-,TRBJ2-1,TGTGCCAGTAGTATAGTGCAGAACAATGAGCAGTTCTTC,CASSIVQNNEQFF
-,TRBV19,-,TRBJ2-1,TGTGCCAGTAGTATGCCGGGGGCTAATGAGCAGTTCTTC,CASSMPGANEQFF
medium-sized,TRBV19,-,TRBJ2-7,TGTGCCAGTAGTATAGTTTGGGGCGGCTACGAGCAGTACTTC,CASSIVWGGYEQYF
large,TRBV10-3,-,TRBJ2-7,TGTGCCACGGGGCTTGGCGGAGGACAGAGGAATTACGAGCAGTACTTC,CATGLGGGQRNYEQYF
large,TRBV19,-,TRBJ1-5,TGTGCCAGTAGTATCCTGGGTAGCAATCAGCCCCAGCATTTT,CASSILGSNQPQHF
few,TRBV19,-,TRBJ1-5,TGTGCCAGTAGTACCGGGAAGTATCAGCCCCAGCATTTT,CASSTGKYQPQHF
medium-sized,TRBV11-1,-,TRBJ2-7,TGTGCCAGCAGCTTCCAGAGCTCCTACGAGCAGTACTTC,CASSFQSSYEQYF
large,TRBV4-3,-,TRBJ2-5,TGCGCCAGCAGCCACCACAGGGAGGGTCAAGAGACCCAGTACTTC,CASSHHREGQETQYF
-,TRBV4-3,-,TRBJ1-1,TGCGCCAGCAGCCATGGCCTGCTGGACACTGAAGCTCTCTTT,CASSHGLLDTEALF
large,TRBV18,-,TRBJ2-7,TGTGCCAGCTCACCTTTCCCGGCCCAGGACCCGGCCTACGAGCAGTACTTC,CASSPFPAQDPAYEQYF
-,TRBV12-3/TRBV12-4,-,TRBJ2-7,TGTGCCAGCAGTCCCAAAGGGACCCGCGAGCAGTACTTC,CASSPKGTREQYF
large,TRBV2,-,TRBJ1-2,TGTGCCAGCAGTGACGGGCGGGACTACACCTTC,CASSDGRDYTF
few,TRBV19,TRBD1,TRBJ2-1,TGTGCCAGCAGCGGACAGGGGGGCTCCTACAATGAGCAGTTCTTC,CASSGQGGSYNEQFF
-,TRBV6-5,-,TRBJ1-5,TGTGCCAGCAGTTCTACAGGGCTTCAGCCCCAGCATTTT,CASSSTGLQPQHF
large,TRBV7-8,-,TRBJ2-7,TGTGCCAGCAGCCCCATGTTGGGAAGCTCCTACGAGCAGTACTTC,CASSPMLGSSYEQYF
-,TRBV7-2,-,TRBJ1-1,TGTGCCAGCAGCCCCCCTCCTCAGAACACTGAAGCTTTCTTT,CASSPPPQNTEAFF
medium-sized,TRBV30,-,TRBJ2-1,TGTGCCGGAGCAGCGGGTAGCTCCTACAATGAGCAGTTCTTC,CAGAAGSSYNEQFF
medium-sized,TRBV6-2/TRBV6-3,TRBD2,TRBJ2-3,TGTGCCGGTTCCCCTAGCGGGGGGACAGATACGCAGTATTTT,CAGSPSGGTDTQYF